Following are 3 T cell receptor beta chains from one sample sequenced in a study of cytomegalovirus exposure and HLA in healthy donors. TCRdb's copy holds only in-frame clones and misses some; the assay was immunoSEQ multiplex PCR. The sample has some 76,000 clones, 85% to 95% seen once; the top ten hold less than 2.5%. Material: PBMCs. The source is a woman between 18 and 29 years old in good health and CMV-seronegative.

This chain links TRBV10-1 with TRBJ1-1; 8 positions agree with TRBD1. Germline V lookup: CDR1 WNHNN, CDR2 SYGVQD (reference sequence). The CDR3 consists of 18 residues. J lost 5 bases, V lost 7 bases, and 21 bases had no gene match. In nucleotides, the CDR3 is TGCGCCAGCATTCTCCGGGCAGGGGGCCTGAAAGTTAGGACTGAAGCTTTCTTT. It yields the protein CASILRAGGLKVRTEAFF.

V gene TRBV6-5 combines with J gene TRBJ1-1; maybe TRBD1 (6 bases). The V gene's germline CDR1 is MNHEY and CDR2 SVGAGI. V lost 6 bases, J lost 10 bases, and 21 bases lay in between. The CDR3 covers 14 residues. CDR3 region: CASRKDSITWGAFF. The DNA of the CDR3 is TGTGCCAGCAGGAAGGACAGTATAACCTGGGGAGCTTTCTTT.

Worth noting for this clone: An end of the junction differs from the germline gene, which may be a read error. This chain joins TRBV7-9 and TRBJ1-2, with TRBD1 matching 8 bases. Germline CDR1 is SEHNR and CDR2 is FQNEAQ (reference sequence). The CDR3 consists of 12 residues. The CDR3 region is CASSLAGQGSSF. The CDR3 DNA is TGTGCCAGCAGCTTAGCAGGACAGGGCTCAAGCTTC.